The text below deals with one T cell receptor (beta chain). This record comes from a study of blood T cell repertoires in COVID-19. Study summary: Spain, Italy and the United States supplied samples that represented acute and convalescent COVID-19.

As originally analysed: Amplification of reference gene primers was used by the study to estimate nucleated cell counts. Only in-frame clones appear in the TCRdb table, and some are missing; sequencing was by immunoSEQ multiplex PCR. The V and J calls and the clone size are those of that table, but D and trimming were determined from the DNA. Of more than 15,000 clones in the sample, 82% were seen once. Germline CDR1 reads SGHRS; CDR2 reads YFSETQ. Trimming at V came to 5 bases and at J to 5 bases, leaving 14 bases not matched to a gene. The CDR3 runs 17 residues. The J gene is TRBJ2-3, the V gene TRBV5-1; 10 nucleotides agree with TRBD2. The sample consisted of peripheral blood. The origin of this receptor is an elderly man with active COVID-19. CDR3: CASRGASGSHRGDTQYF. The CDR3 coding sequence is TGCGCCAGCAGGGGGGCTAGCGGGAGCCATAGGGGAGATACGCAGTATTTT.